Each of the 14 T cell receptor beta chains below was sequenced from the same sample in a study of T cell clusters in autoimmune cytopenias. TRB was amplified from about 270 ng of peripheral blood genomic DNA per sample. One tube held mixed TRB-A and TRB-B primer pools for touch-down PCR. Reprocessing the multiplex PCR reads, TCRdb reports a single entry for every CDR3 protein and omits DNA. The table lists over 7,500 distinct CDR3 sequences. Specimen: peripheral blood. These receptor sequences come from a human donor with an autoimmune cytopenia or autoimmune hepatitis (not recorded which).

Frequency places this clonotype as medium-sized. The CDR3: CASRGRWEQYF. V gene TRBV27 combines with J gene TRBJ2-7. Germline V gives CDR1 MNHEY, CDR2 SMNVEV (reference sequence). CDR3 length: 11 amino acids.

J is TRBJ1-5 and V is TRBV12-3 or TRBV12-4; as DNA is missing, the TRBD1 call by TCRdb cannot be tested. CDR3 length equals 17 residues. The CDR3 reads CASSLNRQGAGNQPQHF.

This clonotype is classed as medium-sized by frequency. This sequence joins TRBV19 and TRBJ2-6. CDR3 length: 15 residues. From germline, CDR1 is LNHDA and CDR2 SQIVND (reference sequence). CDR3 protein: CASSSTHSGANVLTF.

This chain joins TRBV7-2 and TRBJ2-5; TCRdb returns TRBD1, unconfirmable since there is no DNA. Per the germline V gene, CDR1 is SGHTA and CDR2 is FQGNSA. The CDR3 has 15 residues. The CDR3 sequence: CASSLVKGPRETQYF.

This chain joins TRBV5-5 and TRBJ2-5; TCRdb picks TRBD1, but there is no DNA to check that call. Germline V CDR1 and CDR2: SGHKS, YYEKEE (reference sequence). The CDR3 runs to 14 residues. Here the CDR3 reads CASSLPPPQETQYF.

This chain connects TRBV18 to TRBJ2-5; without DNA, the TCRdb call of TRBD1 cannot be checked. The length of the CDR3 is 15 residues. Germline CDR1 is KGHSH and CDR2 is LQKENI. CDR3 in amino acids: CASSPSDREQETQYF.

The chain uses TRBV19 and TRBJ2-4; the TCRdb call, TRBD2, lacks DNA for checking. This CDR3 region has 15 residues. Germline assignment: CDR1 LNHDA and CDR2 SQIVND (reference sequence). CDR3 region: CATRRTSGGAAIQYF.

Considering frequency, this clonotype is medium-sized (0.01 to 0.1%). The CDR3 reads CASSESGWSGYTF. The chain joins TRBV19 to TRBJ1-2; as DNA is missing, the TRBD1 call by TCRdb cannot be tested. The CDR3 is 13 residues long. CDR1 LNHDA and CDR2 SQIVND come from the germline V gene (reference sequence).

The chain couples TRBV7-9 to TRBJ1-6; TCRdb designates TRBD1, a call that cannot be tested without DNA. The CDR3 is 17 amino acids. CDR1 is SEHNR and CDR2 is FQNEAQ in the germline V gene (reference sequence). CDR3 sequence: CASSGPGGQGVGSPLHF.

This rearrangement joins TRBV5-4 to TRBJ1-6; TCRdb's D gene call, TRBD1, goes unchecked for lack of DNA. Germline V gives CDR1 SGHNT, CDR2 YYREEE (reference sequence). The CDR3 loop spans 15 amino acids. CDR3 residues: CASSSPGVDNSPLHF. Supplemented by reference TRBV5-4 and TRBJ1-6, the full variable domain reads ETGVTQSPTHLIKTRGQQVTLRCSSQSGHNTVSWYQQALGQGPQFIFQYYREEENGRGNFPPRFSGLQFPNYSSELNVNALELDDSALYLCASSSPGVDNSPLHFGNGTRLTVT.

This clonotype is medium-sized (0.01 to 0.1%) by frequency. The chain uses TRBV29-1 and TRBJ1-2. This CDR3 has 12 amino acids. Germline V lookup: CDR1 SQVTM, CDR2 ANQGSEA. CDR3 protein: CSAARDNYGYTF.

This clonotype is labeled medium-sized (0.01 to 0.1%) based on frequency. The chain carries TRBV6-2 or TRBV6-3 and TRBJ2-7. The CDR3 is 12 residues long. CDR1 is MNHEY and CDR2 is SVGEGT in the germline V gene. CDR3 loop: CASSELGYEQYF.

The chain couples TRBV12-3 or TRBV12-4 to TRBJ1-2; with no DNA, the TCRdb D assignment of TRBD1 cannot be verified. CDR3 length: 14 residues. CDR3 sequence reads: CASRARGQVDGYTF.

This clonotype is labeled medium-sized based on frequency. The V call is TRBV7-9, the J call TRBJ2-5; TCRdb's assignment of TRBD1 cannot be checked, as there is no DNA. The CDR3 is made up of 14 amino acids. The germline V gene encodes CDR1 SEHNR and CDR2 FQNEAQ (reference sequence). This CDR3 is CASSLARDIETQYF. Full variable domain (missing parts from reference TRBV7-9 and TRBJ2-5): DTGVSQNPRHKITKRGQNVTFRCDPISEHNRLYWYRQTLGQGPEFLTYFQNEAQLEKSRLLSDRFSAERPKGSFSTLEIQRTEQGDSAMYLCASSLARDIETQYFGPGTRLLVL.